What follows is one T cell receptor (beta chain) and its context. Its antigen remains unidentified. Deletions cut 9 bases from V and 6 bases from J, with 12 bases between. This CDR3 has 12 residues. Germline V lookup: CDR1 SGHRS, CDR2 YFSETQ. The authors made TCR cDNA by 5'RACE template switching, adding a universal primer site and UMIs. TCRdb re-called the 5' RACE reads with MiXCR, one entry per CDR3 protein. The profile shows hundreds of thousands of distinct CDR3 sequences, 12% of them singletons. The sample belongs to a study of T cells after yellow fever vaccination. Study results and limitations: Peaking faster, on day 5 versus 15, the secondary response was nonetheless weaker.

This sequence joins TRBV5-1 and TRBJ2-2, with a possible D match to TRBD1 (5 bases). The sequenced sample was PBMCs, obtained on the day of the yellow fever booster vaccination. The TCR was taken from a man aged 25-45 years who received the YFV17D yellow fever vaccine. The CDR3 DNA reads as TGCGCCACCAAAGGGGCTTCCGGGGAGCTGTTTTTT. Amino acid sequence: CATKGASGELFF.